This T cell receptor (beta chain) was identified in a study of cytomegalovirus exposure and HLA in healthy donors. A word on this clone: Its target is unknown.

Findings and caveats of the study: Reported performance of the classifier showed diagnosis of cytomegalovirus status with high specificity and sensitivity. When presence/absence was analysed, sequencing depth was taken to be roughly uniform across donors. A previous analysis found most TCR beta V segments productive roughly 90% or roughly 30% of the time.

Primers included in the PCR were 60 Vbeta and 13 Jbeta primers. Some clones are missing from TCRdb's copy, which holds only in-frame ones; the method was immunoSEQ multiplex PCR. The table shows fewer than 200,000 clones, with roughly 8.7% occurring only once. V lost 1 base and J 5 bases, leaving 20 bases between the germline ends. Germline V gene data show CDR1 as LGHNT and CDR2 as FRNRAP. The CDR3 is made up of 18 amino acids. Donors were ostensibly healthy at sampling, although undocumented immune exposures were probable. The J gene is TRBJ1-4, the V gene TRBV12-5; D unclear. The TCR sequence derives from a woman in her thirties in good health and CMV-seropositive. Sequenced input: PBMCs. The CDR3, as DNA: TGTGCTAGTGGTTTGGAGTACGGAACAGAACGGAAGAATGAAAAACTGTTTTTT. Amino acids: CASGLEYGTERKNEKLFF. Complete variable domain (other parts from reference TRBV12-5 and TRBJ1-4): DARVTQTPRHKVTEMGQEVTMRCQPILGHNTVFWYRQTMMQGLELLAYFRNRAPLDDSGMPKDRFSAEMPDATLATLKIQPSEPRDSAVYFCASGLEYGTERKNEKLFFGSGTQLSVL.